What follows are 7 T cell receptor beta chains derived from one specimen sequenced in a study of T cell responses to AZD1222 COVID-19 vaccine. Some clones are missing from TCRdb's copy, which holds only in-frame ones; the method was immunoSEQ multiplex PCR. The top ten clones hold around 1.3% of a sample with roughly 150,000 clones, roughly 92% of them seen once. This specimen consisted of peripheral blood, obtained 28 days after the second AZD1222 dose. Source of these receptors: an adult who received the AZD1222 COVID-19 vaccine.

This clone has a single count. This chain links TRBV3-1 (or the pseudogene TRBV3-2) with TRBJ2-3, with a weak D call TRBD2 (7 bases). This CDR3 spans 17 amino acids. V lost 0 bases to trimming and J lost 0 bases, with 13 bases between them. Germline V gene lookup returns CDR1 LGHDT and CDR2 YNNKEL (reference sequence). The CDR3 bases are TGTGCCAGCAGCCAAGATTTGGGGGGGACAAGCACAGATACGCAGTATTTT. It is translated as CASSQDLGGTSTDTQYF.

A single count supports this clone. This rearrangement joins TRBV27 to TRBJ1-2; 7 bases align to TRBD1. CDR3 length equals 13 residues. Trimming at V came to 6 bases and at J to 7 bases, leaving 8 bases not matched to a gene. The germline V gene has CDR1 MNHEY and CDR2 SMNVEV (reference sequence). The CDR3 DNA reads as TGTGCCAGCAGCGCAAAGGGGGCGGGTGGCTACACCTTC. This sequence encodes CASSAKGAGGYTF.

On this clone: Germline and junction disagree at one end, which may indicate a read error. The sample carries other DNA sequences with the same CDR3. This chain links TRBV18 with TRBJ2-7; D may be TRBD1 or TRBD2 (5 bases each). Germline values: CDR1 KGHSH, CDR2 LQKENI. CDR3 length: 15 residues. The CDR3 DNA follows: TGTGCCAGCTCACCAGATCGGGACCGCTCCTACGAGCAATACTTC. Encoded protein: CASSPDRDRSYEQYF. Full variable domain (missing parts from reference TRBV18 and TRBJ2-7): NAGVMQNPRHLVRRRGQEARLRCSPMKGHSHVYWYRQLPEEGLKFMVYLQKENIIDESGMPKERFSAEFPKEGPSILRIQQVVRGDSAAYFCASSPDRDRSYEQYFGPGTRLTVT.

The chain joins TRBV19 to TRBJ2-1, with D tentatively TRBD2 (6 bases). The length of the CDR3 is 14 residues. Deletions cut 6 bases from V and 8 bases from J, with 17 bases between. Per germline, CDR1 LNHDA and CDR2 SQIVND (reference sequence). CDR3 sequence (DNA): TGTGCCAGTAGGGAGGCCGGAGGGAGAGATGAGCAGTTCTTC. Residues: CASREAGGRDEQFF.

This chain links TRBV20-1 with TRBJ2-3; D call uncertain. Trimming stripped 2 bases from V and 6 bases from J, with 6 bases between. Germline CDR1 reads DFQATT; CDR2 reads SNEGSKA (reference sequence). The CDR3 sequence is 11 residues long. CDR3 nucleotide sequence: TGCAGTGCTAGACAGGAGGATACGCAGTATTTT. Protein sequence: CSARQEDTQYF.

The count of this clone is one. V gene TRBV19 combines with J gene TRBJ1-4, with 8 bases that match TRBD1. Per germline, CDR1 LNHDA and CDR2 SQIVND (reference sequence). The CDR3 contains 15 residues. V shed 5 bases, J shed 7 bases, and the junction held 9 bases outside the gene matches. The CDR3 DNA follows: TGTGCCAGTAGTCCCGCTGGACAGGGAGTTGAAAAACTGTTTTTT. This translates into CASSPAGQGVEKLFF.

The chain uses TRBV5-6 and TRBJ1-1, with a tentative D call TRBD1 (5 bases). CDR1 and CDR2 from the germline V gene are SGHDT and YYEEEE. Between the trimmed V and J ends, which lost 0 bases and 0 bases, there was a span of 6 bases. The CDR3 consists of 14 residues. CDR3 region: CASSLEGMNTEAFF. The CDR3 DNA sequence: TGTGCCAGCAGCTTGGAGGGGATGAACACTGAAGCTTTCTTT.